This T cell receptor (beta chain) was captured in a study of blood T cell repertoires in COVID-19. Study context: PBMCs, B-cell-depleted T cells, or T cells were the source of the cDNA or gDNA that made up the material.

Original processing notes: Reference gene primer amplification in the assay estimated nucleated cell counts. The table came from immunoSEQ multiplex PCR; TCRdb's copy has only in-frame clones and leaves some out. The V and J calls and clone size come from that table; D and trimming were worked out from the DNA. The repertoire holds 100,000 to 150,000 clones, roughly 84% seen once, with roughly 3.9% in the top ten. The CDR3 is 14 amino acids. Germline V gives CDR1 MNHEY, CDR2 SVGAGI. With 6 bases clipped from V and 8 bases from J, the junction kept 12 bases outside the gene matches. Participants came from 24 US areas, aged roughly 18 to 95 years.

This receptor was obtained from a woman in her twenties or thirties who had recovered from COVID-19. This chain joins TRBV6-5 and TRBJ1-2; 7 bases line up with TRBD1. Sequenced material: PBMCs or T cells enriched from blood (not recorded which). CDR3 sequence (DNA): TGTGCCAGCAGGCTTATTTTAGGGGGCGGAGGCTACACCTTC. Translation: CASRLILGGGGYTF.